The T cell receptor (beta chain) described here comes from a study of T cell responses to AZD1222 COVID-19 vaccine. Whole-study context: Pooling was applied to second doses at about 4 or about 12 weeks.

TCRdb's copy holds only in-frame clones and misses some; the assay was immunoSEQ multiplex PCR. This sample has approximately 140,000 clones, with about 88% found just once. With 0 bases clipped from V and 10 bases from J, the junction kept 11 bases outside the gene matches. Germline CDR1 and CDR2: LGHNA and YSLEER. The CDR3 runs 16 residues. This TCR was sampled from an adult in good health. This chain joins TRBV4-3 and TRBJ1-4; 7 bases are a match to TRBD1. Source: peripheral blood, taken on day 0 of AZD1222 vaccination. CDR3 bases: TGCGCCAGCAGCCAAGATAGACAGGGTCTATTAGGAAAACTGTTTTTT. It encodes CASSQDRQGLLGKLFF.